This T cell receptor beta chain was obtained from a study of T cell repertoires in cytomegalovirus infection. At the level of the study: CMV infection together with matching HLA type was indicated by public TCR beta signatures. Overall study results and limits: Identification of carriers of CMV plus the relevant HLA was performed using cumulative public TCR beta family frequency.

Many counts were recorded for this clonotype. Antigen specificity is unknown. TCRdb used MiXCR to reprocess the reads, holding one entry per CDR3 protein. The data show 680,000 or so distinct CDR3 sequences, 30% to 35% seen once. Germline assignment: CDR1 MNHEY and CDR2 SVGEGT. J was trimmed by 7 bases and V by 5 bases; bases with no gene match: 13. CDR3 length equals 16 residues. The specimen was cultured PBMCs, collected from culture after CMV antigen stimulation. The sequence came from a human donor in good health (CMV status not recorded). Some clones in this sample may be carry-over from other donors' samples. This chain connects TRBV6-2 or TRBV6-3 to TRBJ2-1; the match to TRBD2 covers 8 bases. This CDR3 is CASSPHYGPSGNEQFF. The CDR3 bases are TGTGCCAGCAGTCCCCACTATGGGCCTAGCGGGAATGAGCAGTTCTTC.